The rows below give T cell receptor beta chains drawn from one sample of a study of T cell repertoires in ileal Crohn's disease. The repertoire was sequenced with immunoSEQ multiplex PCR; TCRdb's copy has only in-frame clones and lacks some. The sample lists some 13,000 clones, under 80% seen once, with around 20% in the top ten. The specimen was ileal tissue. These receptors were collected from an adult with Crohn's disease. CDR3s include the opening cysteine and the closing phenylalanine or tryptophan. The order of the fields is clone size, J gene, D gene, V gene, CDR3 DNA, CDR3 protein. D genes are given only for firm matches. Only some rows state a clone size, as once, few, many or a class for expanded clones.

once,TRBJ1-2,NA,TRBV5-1,TGCGCCAGCAGCCGAGACAGCCCTTCTAACTATGGCTACACCTTC,CASSRDSPSNYGYTF
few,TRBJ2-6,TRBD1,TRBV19,TGTGCCAGTAGTATAGATTGGGACAGGGCCTCTGGGGCCAACGTCCTGACTTTC,CASSIDWDRASGANVLTF
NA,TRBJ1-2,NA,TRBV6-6,TGTGCCAGCGCTTACATTAACTATGGCTACACCTTC,CASAYINYGYTF
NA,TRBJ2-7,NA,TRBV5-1,TGCGCCAGCAGCGCCGGACAGAACTACGAGCAGTACTTC,CASSAGQNYEQYF
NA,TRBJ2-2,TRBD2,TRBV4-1,TGCGCCAGCAGCCCGTTGACTAGCGGGCCCACCGGGGAGCTGTTTTTT,CASSPLTSGPTGELFF
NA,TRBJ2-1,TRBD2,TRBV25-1,TGTGCCAGCAGCGGACTAGCGGAGAGCAATGAGCAGTTCTTC,CASSGLAESNEQFF
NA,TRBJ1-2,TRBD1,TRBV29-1,TGCAGCGTTGAAGAGCAGGGGGCTGGCTATGGCTACACCTTC,CSVEEQGAGYGYTF
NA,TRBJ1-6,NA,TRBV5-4,TGTGCCAGCAGCTTGGACGGTACACCCCTCCACTTT,CASSLDGTPLHF
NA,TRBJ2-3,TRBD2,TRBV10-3,TGTGCCATCAGTCTAGCGGGTCTGACGGATACGCAGTATTTT,CAISLAGLTDTQYF
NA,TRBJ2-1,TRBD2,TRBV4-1,TGCGCCAGCAGCCAAGAGGGGGTAGCGGGAGGGTACAATGAGCAGTTCTTC,CASSQEGVAGGYNEQFF
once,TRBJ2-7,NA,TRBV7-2,TGTGCCAGCAGCTTATCGGCTAGCGCATCCTACGAGCAGTACTTC,CASSLSASASYEQYF
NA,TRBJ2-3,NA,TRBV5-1,TGCGCCAGCAGCTTGGGGTCGGGGGATACGCAGTATTTT,CASSLGSGDTQYF
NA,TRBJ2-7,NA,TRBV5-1,TGCGCCAGCAGCCCAGAGGGATACGAGCAGTACTTC,CASSPEGYEQYF
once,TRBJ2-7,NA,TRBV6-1,TGTGCCAGCAGTGCGAGCGACCCCTACGAGCAGTACTTC,CASSASDPYEQYF
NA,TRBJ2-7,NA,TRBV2,TGTGCCAGCAGTGAAGGGGTGGGAGGCGTCGACGAGCAGTACTTC,CASSEGVGGVDEQYF
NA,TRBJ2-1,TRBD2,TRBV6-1,TGTGCCAGCAGAGTTCCTAGCGGGCGGAACGGTGAGCAGTTCTTC,CASRVPSGRNGEQFF
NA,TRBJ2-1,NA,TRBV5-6,TGTGCCAGCAGCTCGCCGCTCGGGGGAGTGGCCCCGAATGAGCAGTTCTTC,CASSSPLGGVAPNEQFF
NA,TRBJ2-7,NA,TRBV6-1,TGTGCCAGCTGGGCCCAATACGAGCAGTACTTC,CASWAQYEQYF
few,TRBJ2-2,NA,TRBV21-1,TGTGCCAGCACCCAGGAATCGAACACCGGGGAGCTGTTTTTT,CASTQESNTGELFF
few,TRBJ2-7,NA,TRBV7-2,TGTGCCAGCAGCTTTATCCACGAGCAGTACTTC,CASSFIHEQYF
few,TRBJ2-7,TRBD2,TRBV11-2,TGTGCCAGCAGCTTAGTGAGTAGCGGGAGCGTCGGGACCTACGAGCAGTACTTC,CASSLVSSGSVGTYEQYF
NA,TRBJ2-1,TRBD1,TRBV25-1,TGTGCCAGCAGCTCGACCGGGACAGGGGGCAGGGATGAGCAGTTCTTC,CASSSTGTGGRDEQFF
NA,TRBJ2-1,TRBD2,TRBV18,TGTGCCAGCTCCAGACTAGCGGGACCGAGCTCCTACAATGAGCAGTTCTTC,CASSRLAGPSSYNEQFF
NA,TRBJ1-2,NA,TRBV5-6,TGTGCCAGCAGAGGAGCTAGTAGGTATTATGGCTACACCTTC,CASRGASRYYGYTF
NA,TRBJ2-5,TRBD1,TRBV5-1,TGCGCCAGCAGCTCCGGACAGGTACCGTACACCCAGTACTTC,CASSSGQVPYTQYF
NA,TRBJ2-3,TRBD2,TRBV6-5,TGTGCCAGCAGTTCGGGACTAGCGGGCGCTAGCTATACGCAGTATTTT,CASSSGLAGASYTQYF
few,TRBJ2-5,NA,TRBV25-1,TGTGCCAGCAGTGAATTCCGGGGGTTAGGAGAGACCCAGTACTTC,CASSEFRGLGETQYF
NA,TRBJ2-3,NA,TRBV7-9,TGTGCCAGCAGCTTAGCGGCTCAGTCGGATACGCAGTATTTT,CASSLAAQSDTQYF
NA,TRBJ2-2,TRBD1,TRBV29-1,TGCAGCGCCCGGACCGGGACAGAGAACACCGGGGAGCTGTTTTTT,CSARTGTENTGELFF
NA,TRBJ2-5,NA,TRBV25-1,TGTGCCAGCAGCGGGCTCGCGGGCCCCACGGGGACCCAGTACTTC,CASSGLAGPTGTQYF
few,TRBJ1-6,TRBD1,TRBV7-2,TGTGCCAGCAGCTTAGGGGAGGCGGGACAGGCCTTATCACCCCTCCACTTT,CASSLGEAGQALSPLHF
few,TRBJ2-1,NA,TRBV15,TGTGCCACCAGCATTTCCAGATACAATGAGCAGTTCTTC,CATSISRYNEQFF
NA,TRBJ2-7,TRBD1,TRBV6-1,TGTGCCAGCAGTGCTGGACAGGGGGCAGGGGAGCAGTACTTC,CASSAGQGAGEQYF
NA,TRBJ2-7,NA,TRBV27,TGTGCCAGCAGTTTTCTCCTAGCCCCCTACTACGAGCAGTACTTC,CASSFLLAPYYEQYF
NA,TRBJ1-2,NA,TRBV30,TGTGCCTGGACACCCAGGTTCTATGGCTACACCTTC,CAWTPRFYGYTF
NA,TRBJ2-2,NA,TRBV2,TGTGCCAGCAGCCTTCTAAACACCGGGGAGCTGTTTTTT,CASSLLNTGELFF
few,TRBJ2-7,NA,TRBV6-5,TGTGCCAGCAGACTGGGAGATTTGTCCTACGAGCAGTACTTC,CASRLGDLSYEQYF
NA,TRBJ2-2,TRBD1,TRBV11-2,TGTGCCAGCAGCTTACAGGGGGCTAGTTCCGGGGAGCTGTTTTTT,CASSLQGASSGELFF
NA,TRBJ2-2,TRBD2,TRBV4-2,TGTGCCAGCAGCCCCCGGACTAGCGGGAGTAACACCGGGGAGCTGTTTTTT,CASSPRTSGSNTGELFF
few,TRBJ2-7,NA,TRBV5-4,TGTGCCAGCAGCTTGGGCCCCCAGGAGCAGTACTTC,CASSLGPQEQYF
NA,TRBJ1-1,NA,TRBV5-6,TGTGCCAGCAGCTTGCGGGGGGGACCTGAAGCTTTCTTT,CASSLRGGPEAFF
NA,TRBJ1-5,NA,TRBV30,TGTGCCTGGGGCGGACAGTCGAATCAGCCCCAGCATTTT,CAWGGQSNQPQHF
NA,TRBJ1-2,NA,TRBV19,TGTGCCAGTAGCCTGGGACAATATGGCTACACCTTC,CASSLGQYGYTF
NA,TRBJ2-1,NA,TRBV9,TGTGCCAGCAGCACGGGACAAGCTTACAATGAGCAGTTCTTC,CASSTGQAYNEQFF
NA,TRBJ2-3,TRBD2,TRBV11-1,TGTGCCAGCAGCCGGACTAGCGGGGGAACAGATACGCAGTATTTT,CASSRTSGGTDTQYF
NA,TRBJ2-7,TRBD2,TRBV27,TGTGCCAGCAGACAGAGCGGGGGGTCCTACGAGCAGTACTTC,CASRQSGGSYEQYF
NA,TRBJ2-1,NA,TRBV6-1,TGTGCCAGCAGTGAAAGGGGGACGAATGAGCAGTTCTTC,CASSERGTNEQFF
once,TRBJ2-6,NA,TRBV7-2,TGTGCCAGCAGCTTAATGGGGCAGGCGAGCTCTGGGGCCAACGTCCTGACTTTC,CASSLMGQASSGANVLTF
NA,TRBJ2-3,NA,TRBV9,TGTGCCAGCAGCCCCCACCTAGCAGCAGATACGCAGTATTTT,CASSPHLAADTQYF
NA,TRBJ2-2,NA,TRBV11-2,TGTGCCAGCAGCCTACTGCTGGGAGTTGGGATCACCGGGGAGCTGTTTTTT,CASSLLLGVGITGELFF
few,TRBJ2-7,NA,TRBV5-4,TGTGCCAGCAGCTTGGAGGTCGGGAGAGTCGACGAGCAGTACTTC,CASSLEVGRVDEQYF
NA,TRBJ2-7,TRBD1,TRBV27,TGTGCCAGCAGTTCGGGACAGATCTACGAGCAGTACTTC,CASSSGQIYEQYF
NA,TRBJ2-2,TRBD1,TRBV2,TGTGCCAGCATGGACAGGGTGCCCGGGGAGCTGTTTTTT,CASMDRVPGELFF
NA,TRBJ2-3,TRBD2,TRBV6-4,TGTGCCAGCAGTGACTCCGGGGGGGCAGATACGCAGTATTTT,CASSDSGGADTQYF
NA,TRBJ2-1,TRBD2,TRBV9,TGTGCCAGCAGCCGACCGGGACTAGGGGTTGAGCAGTTCTTC,CASSRPGLGVEQFF
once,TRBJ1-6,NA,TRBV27,TGTGCCAGCAGTTTATCGGGCAGGGCGGCCCTCCACTTT,CASSLSGRAALHF
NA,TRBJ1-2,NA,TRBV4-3,TGCGCCAGCAGCCAGGGGGCTAGTGGCTACACCTTC,CASSQGASGYTF